This entry is about one T cell receptor (beta chain). Germline and junction disagree at one end, which may indicate a read error. This sample was taken from a study of tumor and adjacent non-tumor tissue in lung cancer. Study summary: About 4.17 million productive TCRbeta reads were obtained per sample on average.

TCRbeta libraries were built with three rounds of nested PCR, modified from ARM-PCR. TCRdb analysed the multiplex PCR reads with MiXCR anew, one entry per CDR3 protein. This table holds roughly 45,000 distinct CDR3 sequences, roughly 60% found once. This sample's RNA came from whole unsorted tissue. The normal lung tissue was taken more than 3 cm from the tumor edge. The sequence came from a man between 50 and 59 years old with non-small cell lung cancer. The sequenced material came from distant non-tumor lung tissue.

The CDR3 here is CVSSYSGIAGVQETQCF. The CDR3, as DNA: TGTGTCAGCAGTTACTCGGGGATAGCGGGGGTCCAAGAGACCCAGTGCTTC. This chain connects TRBV6-5 to TRBJ2-5, with 9 bases lining up with TRBD2. Germline-derived CDR1 and CDR2 are MNHEY and SVGAGI. The CDR3 has 17 residues.